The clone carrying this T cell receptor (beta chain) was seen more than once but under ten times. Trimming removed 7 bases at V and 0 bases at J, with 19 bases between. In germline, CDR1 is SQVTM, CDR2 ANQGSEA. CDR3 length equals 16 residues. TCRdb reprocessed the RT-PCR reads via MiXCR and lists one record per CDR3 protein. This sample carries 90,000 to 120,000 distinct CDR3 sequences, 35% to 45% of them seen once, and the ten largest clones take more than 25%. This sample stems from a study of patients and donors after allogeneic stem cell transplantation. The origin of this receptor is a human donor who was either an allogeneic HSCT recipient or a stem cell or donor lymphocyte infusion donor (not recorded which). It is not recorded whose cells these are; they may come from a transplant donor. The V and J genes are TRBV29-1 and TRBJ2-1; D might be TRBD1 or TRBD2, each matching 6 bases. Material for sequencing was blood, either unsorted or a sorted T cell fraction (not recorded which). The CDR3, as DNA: TGCAGCGCTGGAGGGGATTGGGGGCACTCCTACAATGAGCAGTTCTTC. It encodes CSAGGDWGHSYNEQFF.